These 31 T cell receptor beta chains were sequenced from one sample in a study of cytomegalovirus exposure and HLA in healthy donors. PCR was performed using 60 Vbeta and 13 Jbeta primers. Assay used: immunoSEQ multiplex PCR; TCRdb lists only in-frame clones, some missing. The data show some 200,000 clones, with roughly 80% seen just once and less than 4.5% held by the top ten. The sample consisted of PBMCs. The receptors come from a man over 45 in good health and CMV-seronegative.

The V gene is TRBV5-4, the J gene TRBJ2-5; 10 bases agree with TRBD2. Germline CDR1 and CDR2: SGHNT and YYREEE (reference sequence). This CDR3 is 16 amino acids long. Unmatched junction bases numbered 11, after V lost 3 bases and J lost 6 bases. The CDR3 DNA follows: TGTGCCAGCAGCTCCGAGCAGCGGGGGGGGTCTAAGACCCAGTACTTC. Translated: CASSSEQRGGSKTQYF.

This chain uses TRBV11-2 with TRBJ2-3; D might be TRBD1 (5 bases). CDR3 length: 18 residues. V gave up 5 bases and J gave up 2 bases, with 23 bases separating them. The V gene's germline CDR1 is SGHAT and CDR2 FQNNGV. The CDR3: CASSVTSSQDTHTDTQYF. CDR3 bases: TGTGCCAGCAGCGTCACCTCATCACAGGACACCCACACAGATACGCAGTATTTT.

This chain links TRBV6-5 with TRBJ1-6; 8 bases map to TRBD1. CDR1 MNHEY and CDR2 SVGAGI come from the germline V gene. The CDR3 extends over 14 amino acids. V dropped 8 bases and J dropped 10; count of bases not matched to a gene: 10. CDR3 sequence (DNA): TGTGCCAGCGGTCGGACAGGGAGAGGATCACCCCTCCACTTT. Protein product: CASGRTGRGSPLHF.

CDR3 DNA sequence: TGTGCCAGCGTTAAGACTAGCGGGACCTACGAGCAGTACTTC. Protein: CASVKTSGTYEQYF. The chain joins TRBV6-1 to TRBJ2-7, with TRBD2 matching 11 bases. Per the germline V gene, CDR1 is MNHNS and CDR2 is SASEGT. The CDR3 has 14 amino acids. With V trimmed by 8 bases and J by 2 bases, 5 bases remained unmatched.

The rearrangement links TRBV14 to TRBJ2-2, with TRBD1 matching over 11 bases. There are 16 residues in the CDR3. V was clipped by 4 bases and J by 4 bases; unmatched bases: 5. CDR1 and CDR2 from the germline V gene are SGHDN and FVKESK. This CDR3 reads CASSPGTGGFTGELFF. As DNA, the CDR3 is TGTGCCAGCAGCCCCGGGACAGGGGGATTCACCGGGGAGCTGTTTTTT.

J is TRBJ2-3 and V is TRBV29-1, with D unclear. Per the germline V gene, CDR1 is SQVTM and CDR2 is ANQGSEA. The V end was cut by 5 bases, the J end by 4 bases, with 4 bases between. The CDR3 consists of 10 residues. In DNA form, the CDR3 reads TGCAGCGTTTTAGCAGATACGCAGTATTTT. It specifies CSVLADTQYF.

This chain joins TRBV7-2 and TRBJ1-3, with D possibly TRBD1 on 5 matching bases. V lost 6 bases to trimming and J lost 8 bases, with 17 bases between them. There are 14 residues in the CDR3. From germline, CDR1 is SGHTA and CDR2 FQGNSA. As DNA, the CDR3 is TGTGCCAGCAGTCGTCAGGGTCTTGGGGACACCATATATTTT. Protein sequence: CASSRQGLGDTIYF.

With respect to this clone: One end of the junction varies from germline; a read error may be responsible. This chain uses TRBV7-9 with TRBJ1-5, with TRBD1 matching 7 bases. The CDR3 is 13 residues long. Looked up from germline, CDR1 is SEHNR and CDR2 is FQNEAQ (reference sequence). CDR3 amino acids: CSSSLGGEQPQHF. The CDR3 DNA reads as TGTTCCAGCAGCCTAGGGGGCGAACAGCCCCAGCATTTT.

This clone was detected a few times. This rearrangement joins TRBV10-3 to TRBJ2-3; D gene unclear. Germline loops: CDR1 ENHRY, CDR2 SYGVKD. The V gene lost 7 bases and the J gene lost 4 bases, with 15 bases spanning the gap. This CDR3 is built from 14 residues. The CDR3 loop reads CAIKRSDSADTQYF. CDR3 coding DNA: TGTGCCATCAAGAGGTCGGATTCTGCAGATACGCAGTATTTT.

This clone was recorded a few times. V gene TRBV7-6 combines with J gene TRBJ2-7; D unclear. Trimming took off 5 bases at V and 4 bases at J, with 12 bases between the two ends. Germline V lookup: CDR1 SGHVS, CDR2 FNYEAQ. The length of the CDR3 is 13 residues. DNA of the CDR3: TGTGCCAGCAGCCGAAGGAAGGAGTACGAGCAGTACTTC. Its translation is CASSRRKEYEQYF.

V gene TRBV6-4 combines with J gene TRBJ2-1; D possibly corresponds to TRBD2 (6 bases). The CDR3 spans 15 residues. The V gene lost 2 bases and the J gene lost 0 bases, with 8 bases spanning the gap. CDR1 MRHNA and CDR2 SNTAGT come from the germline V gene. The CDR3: CASSDGGSSYNEQFF. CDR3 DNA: TGTGCCAGCAGTGACGGGGGGAGCTCCTACAATGAGCAGTTCTTC.

The CDR3 DNA reads as TGTGCCAGCAGTGCCGGGGTTACTAATGAAAAACTGTTTTTT. Translating it yields CASSAGVTNEKLFF. The chain is built from TRBV6-5 and TRBJ1-4; D ambiguous. With 5 bases removed from V and 2 bases from J, the gap between germline ends came to 9 bases. This CDR3 has 14 residues. Germline V gene data show CDR1 as MNHEY and CDR2 as SVGAGI.

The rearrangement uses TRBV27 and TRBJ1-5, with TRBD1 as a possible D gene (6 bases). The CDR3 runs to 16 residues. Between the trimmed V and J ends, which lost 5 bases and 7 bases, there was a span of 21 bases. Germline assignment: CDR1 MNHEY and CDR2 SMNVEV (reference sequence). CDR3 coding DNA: TGTGCCAGCAGTAAGGAGTTGGGGCAAGGACAGCAGCCCCAGCATTTT. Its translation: CASSKELGQGQQPQHF.

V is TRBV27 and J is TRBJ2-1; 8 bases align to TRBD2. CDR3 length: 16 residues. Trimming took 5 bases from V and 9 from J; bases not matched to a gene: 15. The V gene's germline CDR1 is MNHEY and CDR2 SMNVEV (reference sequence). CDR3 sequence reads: CASSEGGGYPMGEQFF. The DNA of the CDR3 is TGTGCCAGCAGTGAAGGCGGGGGGTACCCTATGGGTGAGCAGTTCTTC.

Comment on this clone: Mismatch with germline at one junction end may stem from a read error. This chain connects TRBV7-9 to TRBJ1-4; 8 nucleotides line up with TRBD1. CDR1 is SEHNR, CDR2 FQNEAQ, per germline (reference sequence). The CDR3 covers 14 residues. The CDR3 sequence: CSSSSDRANEKLFF. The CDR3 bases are TGTTCCAGCAGCTCGGACAGGGCTAATGAAAAACTGTTTTTT.

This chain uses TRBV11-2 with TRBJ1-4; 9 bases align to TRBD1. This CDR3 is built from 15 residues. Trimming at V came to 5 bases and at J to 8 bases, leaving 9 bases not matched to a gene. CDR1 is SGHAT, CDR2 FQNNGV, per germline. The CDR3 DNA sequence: TGTGCCAGCAGCACGAGACAGGGGGGGGGAGAAAAACTGTTTTTT. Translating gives CASSTRQGGGEKLFF. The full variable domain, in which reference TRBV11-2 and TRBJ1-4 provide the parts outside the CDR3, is EAGVAQSPRYKIIEKRQSVAFWCNPISGHATLYWYQQILGQGPKLLIQFQNNGVVDDSQLPKDRFSAERLKGVDSTLKIQPAKLEDSAVYLCASSTRQGGGEKLFFGSGTQLSVL.

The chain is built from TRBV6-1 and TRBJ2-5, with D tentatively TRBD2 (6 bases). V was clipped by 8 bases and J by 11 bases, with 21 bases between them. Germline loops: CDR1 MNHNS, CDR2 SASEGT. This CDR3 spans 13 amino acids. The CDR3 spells CASHLRRELTQYF. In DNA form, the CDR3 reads TGTGCCAGCCACCTTAGGAGGGAGCTGACGCAGTACTTC.

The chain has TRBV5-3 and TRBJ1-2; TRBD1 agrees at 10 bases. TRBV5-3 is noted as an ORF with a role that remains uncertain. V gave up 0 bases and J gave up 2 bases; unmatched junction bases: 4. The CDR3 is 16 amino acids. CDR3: CARSLGDRGPNYGYTF. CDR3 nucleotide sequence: TGTGCCAGAAGCTTGGGGGACAGGGGCCCAAACTATGGCTACACCTTC.

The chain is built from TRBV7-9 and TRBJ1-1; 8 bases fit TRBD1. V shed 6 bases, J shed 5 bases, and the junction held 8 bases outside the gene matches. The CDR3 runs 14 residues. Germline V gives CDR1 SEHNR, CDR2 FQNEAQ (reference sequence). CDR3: CASSDRGGETEAFF. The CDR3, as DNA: TGTGCCAGCAGTGACAGGGGAGGAGAGACTGAAGCTTTCTTT.

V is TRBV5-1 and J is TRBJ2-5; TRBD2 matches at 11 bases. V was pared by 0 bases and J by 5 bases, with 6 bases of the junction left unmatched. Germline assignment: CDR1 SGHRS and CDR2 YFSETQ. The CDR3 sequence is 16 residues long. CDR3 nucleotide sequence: TGCGCCAGCAGCTTGGCTTCACTAGCGGGGGTTGAGACCCAGTACTTC. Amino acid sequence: CASSLASLAGVETQYF.

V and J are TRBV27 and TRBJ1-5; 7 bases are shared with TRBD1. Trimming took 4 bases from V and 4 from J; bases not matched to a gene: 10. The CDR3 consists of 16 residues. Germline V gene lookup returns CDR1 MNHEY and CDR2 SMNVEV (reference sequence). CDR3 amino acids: CASSSYGQDWNQPQHF. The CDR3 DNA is TGTGCCAGCAGTTCATATGGACAGGATTGGAATCAGCCCCAGCATTTT.

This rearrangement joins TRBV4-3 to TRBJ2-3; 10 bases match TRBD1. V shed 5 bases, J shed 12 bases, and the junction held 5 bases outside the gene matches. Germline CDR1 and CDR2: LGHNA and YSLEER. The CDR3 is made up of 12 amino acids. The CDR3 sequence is CASSVGQGVQYF. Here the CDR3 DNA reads TGCGCCAGCAGCGTCGGACAGGGGGTTCAGTATTTT.

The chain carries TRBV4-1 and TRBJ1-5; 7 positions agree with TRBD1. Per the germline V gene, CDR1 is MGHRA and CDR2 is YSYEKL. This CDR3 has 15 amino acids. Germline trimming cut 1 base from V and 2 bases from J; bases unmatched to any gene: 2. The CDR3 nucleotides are TGCGCCAGCAGCCAAGTTGACAGGGGCAATCAGCCCCAGCATTTT. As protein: CASSQVDRGNQPQHF.

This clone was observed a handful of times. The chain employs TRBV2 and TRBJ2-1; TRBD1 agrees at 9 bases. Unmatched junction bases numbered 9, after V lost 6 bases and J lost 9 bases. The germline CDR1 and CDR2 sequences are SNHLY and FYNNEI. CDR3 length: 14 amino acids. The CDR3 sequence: CASRGTGRGSEQFF. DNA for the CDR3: TGTGCCAGCAGGGGGACAGGGAGGGGTAGTGAGCAGTTCTTC.

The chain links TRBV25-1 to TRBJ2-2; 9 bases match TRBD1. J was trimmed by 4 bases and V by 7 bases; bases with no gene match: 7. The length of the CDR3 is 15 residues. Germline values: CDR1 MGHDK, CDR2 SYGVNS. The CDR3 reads CASKGQGHSTGELFF. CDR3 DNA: TGTGCCAGCAAGGGACAGGGACATAGCACCGGGGAGCTGTTTTTT.

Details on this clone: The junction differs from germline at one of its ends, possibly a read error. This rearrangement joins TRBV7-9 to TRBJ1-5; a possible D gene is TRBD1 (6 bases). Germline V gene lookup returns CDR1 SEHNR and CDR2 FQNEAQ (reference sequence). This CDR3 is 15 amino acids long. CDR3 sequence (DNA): TGTTCCAGCAGCCCAGGGGACGGGGGCAATCAGCCCCAGCATTTT. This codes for CSSSPGDGGNQPQHF.

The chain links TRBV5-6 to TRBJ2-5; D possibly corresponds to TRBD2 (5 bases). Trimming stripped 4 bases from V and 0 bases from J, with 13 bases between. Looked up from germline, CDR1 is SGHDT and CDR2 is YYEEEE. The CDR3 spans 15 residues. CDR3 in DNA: TGTGCCAGCAGCCCAACCGTGGGAGACCAAGAGACCCAGTACTTC. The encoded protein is CASSPTVGDQETQYF.

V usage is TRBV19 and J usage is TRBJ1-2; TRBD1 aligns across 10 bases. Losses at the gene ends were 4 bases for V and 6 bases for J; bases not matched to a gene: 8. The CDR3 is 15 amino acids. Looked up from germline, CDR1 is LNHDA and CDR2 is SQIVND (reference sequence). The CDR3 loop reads CASSNRDRGSHGYTF. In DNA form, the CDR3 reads TGTGCCAGTAGTAACCGGGACAGGGGTTCTCATGGCTACACCTTC.

CDR3: CASSFRRQGAGELFF. The CDR3 region has the DNA TGTGCCAGCAGTTTTCGTAGACAGGGGGCCGGGGAGCTGTTTTTT. The chain couples TRBV27 to TRBJ2-2, with TRBD1 matching 9 bases. The V segment lost 3 bases and the J segment 6 bases; nucleotides outside the gene matches: 5. CDR3 length: 15 residues. From germline, CDR1 is MNHEY and CDR2 SMNVEV (reference sequence).

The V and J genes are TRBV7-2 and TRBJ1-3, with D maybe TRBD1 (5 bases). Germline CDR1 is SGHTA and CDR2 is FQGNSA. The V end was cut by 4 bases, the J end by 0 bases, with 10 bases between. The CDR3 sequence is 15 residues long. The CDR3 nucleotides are TGTGCCAGCAGCTCAGGGCCACTCTCTGGAAACACCATATATTTT. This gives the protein CASSSGPLSGNTIYF.

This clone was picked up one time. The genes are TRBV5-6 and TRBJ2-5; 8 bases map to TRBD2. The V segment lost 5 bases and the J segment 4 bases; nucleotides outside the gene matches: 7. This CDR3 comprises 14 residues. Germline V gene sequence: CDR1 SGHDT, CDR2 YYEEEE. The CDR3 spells CASRTGGGRETQYF. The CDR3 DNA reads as TGTGCCAGCAGGACCGGCGGGGGGCGAGAGACCCAGTACTTC.